The 9 T cell receptor beta chains listed next were all sequenced from one sample in a study of control samples from healthy donors and cancer patients. The method was immunoSEQ multiplex PCR; TCRdb's version includes in-frame clones alone and lacks a portion of them. The sample lists some 120,000 clones, under 95% seen once, with around 8.1% in the top ten. What was sequenced was blood. Receptors originate from a man aged 18 to 30 in good health.

The gene calls are TRBV5-4 and TRBJ2-7; perhaps TRBD1 as D (6 bases). V was shortened by 0 bases and J by 0 bases, with 7 bases between the two germline ends. Germline values: CDR1 SGHNT, CDR2 YYREEE (reference sequence). The CDR3 consists of 14 residues. The CDR3 DNA reads TGTGCCAGCAGCTTGGGACAGGTCTCCTACGAGCAGTACTTC. This sequence encodes CASSLGQVSYEQYF.

The genes are TRBV6-5 and TRBJ1-1, with TRBD1 matching over 7 bases. The CDR3 contains 13 residues. The germline V gene has CDR1 MNHEY and CDR2 SVGAGI. The ends lost 8 bases at V and 10 bases at J; junction bases unmatched: 13. This CDR3 is CASYPPGQLSAFF. DNA of the CDR3: TGTGCCAGCTATCCCCCGGGACAGTTATCAGCTTTCTTT.

The V gene is TRBV19, the J gene TRBJ1-6; 10 nucleotides line up with TRBD1. The CDR3 loop spans 14 amino acids. The trim removed 6 bases at V and 7 bases at J, leaving 3 bases unmatched. CDR1 and CDR2 from the germline V gene are LNHDA and SQIVND (reference sequence). CDR3 sequence (DNA): TGTGCCAGTAGGGGGACAGGGGCCAATTCACCCCTCCACTTT. It codes for CASRGTGANSPLHF.

This clone came up once. J is TRBJ1-2 and V is TRBV18, with a possible D match to TRBD1 (6 bases). There are 12 residues in the CDR3. The V end lost 4 bases, the J end lost 12 bases, and 15 bases lay between the germline ends. Germline assignment: CDR1 KGHSH and CDR2 LQKENI. The CDR3 DNA sequence: TGTGCCAGCTCACATGAAAACAGGGATCACACCTTC. This sequence encodes CASSHENRDHTF.

The V gene is TRBV27, the J gene TRBJ1-5; 9 nucleotides match TRBD1. This CDR3 comprises 14 residues. Germline V lookup: CDR1 MNHEY, CDR2 SMNVEV (reference sequence). The ends lost 6 bases at V and 6 bases at J; junction bases unmatched: 6. The CDR3 bases are TGTGCCAGCAGAGGGACAGGGTGGGGTCAGCCCCAGCATTTT. It encodes CASRGTGWGQPQHF.

The CDR3, as DNA: TGCGCCAGCAGCCAACCCGGGACGCCAAATCAGCCCCAGCATTTT. Residues: CASSQPGTPNQPQHF. This chain joins TRBV4-1 and TRBJ1-5, with D possibly TRBD1 on 5 matching bases. This CDR3 has 15 residues. In germline, CDR1 is MGHRA, CDR2 YSYEKL. Trimming stripped 2 bases from V and 4 bases from J, with 12 bases between.

The chain carries TRBV7-9 and TRBJ2-2; 8 bases fit TRBD1. This CDR3 has 13 amino acids. Germline V gives CDR1 SEHNR, CDR2 FQNEAQ (reference sequence). V lost 3 bases to trimming and J lost 11 bases; unmatched junction nucleotides: 5. In DNA, the CDR3 is TGTGCCAGCAGCTTGGGACAGGTTAGAGAGCTGTTTTTT. As protein: CASSLGQVRELFF.

The chain uses TRBV5-4 and TRBJ2-5; D remains unclear. Germline loops: CDR1 SGHNT, CDR2 YYREEE (reference sequence). The CDR3 loop spans 15 amino acids. V was trimmed by 1 base and J by 5 bases, leaving 15 bases between them. CDR3 coding DNA: TGTGCCAGCAGCTTGCCCCTTGGGTCTGGGGAGACCCAGTACTTC. Protein sequence: CASSLPLGSGETQYF. The full variable domain, with the rest looked up from reference TRBV5-4 and TRBJ2-5, is ETGVTQSPTHLIKTRGQQVTLRCSSQSGHNTVSWYQQALGQGPQFIFQYYREEENGRGNFPPRFSGLQFPNYSSELNVNALELDDSALYLCASSLPLGSGETQYFGPGTRLLVL.

This sequence joins TRBV28 and TRBJ1-4; maybe TRBD1 (6 bases). Germline V lookup: CDR1 MDHEN, CDR2 SYDVKM. Between the trimmed V and J ends, which lost 6 bases and 5 bases, there was a span of 13 bases. The CDR3 is 14 residues long. CDR3 in DNA: TGTGCCAGCAGGGTTGAGACAGGAAATGAAAAACTGTTTTTT. This translates into CASRVETGNEKLFF.